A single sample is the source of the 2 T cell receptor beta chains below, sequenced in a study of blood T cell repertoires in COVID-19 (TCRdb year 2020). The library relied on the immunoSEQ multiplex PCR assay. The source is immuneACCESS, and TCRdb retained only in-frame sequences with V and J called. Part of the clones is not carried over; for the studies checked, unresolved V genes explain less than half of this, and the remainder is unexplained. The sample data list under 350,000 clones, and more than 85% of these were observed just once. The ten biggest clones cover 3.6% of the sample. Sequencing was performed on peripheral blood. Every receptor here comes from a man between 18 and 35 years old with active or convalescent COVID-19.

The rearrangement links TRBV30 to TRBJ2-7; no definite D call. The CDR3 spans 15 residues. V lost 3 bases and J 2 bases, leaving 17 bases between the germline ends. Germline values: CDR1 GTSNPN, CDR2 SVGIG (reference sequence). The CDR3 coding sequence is TGTGCCTGGAGCAGTAGTCAACTACTGCCCTACGAGCAGTACTTC. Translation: CAWSSSQLLPYEQYF.

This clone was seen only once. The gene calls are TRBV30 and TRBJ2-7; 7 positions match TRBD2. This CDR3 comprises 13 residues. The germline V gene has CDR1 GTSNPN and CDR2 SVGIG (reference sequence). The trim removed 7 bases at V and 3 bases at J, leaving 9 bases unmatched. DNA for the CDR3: TGTGCCTTACATAGCGGGTGGAACTACGAGCAGTACTTC. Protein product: CALHSGWNYEQYF.